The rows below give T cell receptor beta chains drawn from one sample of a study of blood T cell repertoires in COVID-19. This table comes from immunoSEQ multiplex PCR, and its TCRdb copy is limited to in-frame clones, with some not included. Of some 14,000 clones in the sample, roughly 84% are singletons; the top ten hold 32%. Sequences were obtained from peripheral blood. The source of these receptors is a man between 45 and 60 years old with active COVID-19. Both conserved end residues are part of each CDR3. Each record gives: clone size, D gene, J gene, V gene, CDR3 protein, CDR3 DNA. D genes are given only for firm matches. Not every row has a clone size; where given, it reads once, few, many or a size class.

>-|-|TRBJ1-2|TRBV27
CASSLSAVGGYDGYTF
TGTGCCAGCAGTTTATCGGCCGTGGGAGGGTATGATGGCTACACCTTC
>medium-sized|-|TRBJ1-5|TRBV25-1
CASSEPGEGQPQHF
TGTGCCAGCAGCGAGCCAGGGGAAGGGCAGCCCCAGCATTTT
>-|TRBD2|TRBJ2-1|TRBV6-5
CASTVAGGLVYEQFF
TGTGCCAGTACGGTAGCGGGAGGTCTAGTATATGAGCAGTTCTTC
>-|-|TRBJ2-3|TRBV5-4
CASSLASGFTTDTQYF
TGTGCCAGCAGCTTGGCCTCGGGTTTTACCACAGATACGCAGTATTTT
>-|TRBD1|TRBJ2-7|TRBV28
CASSFPKTGTPYEQYF
TGTGCCAGCAGTTTCCCCAAGACAGGGACCCCCTACGAGCAGTACTTC
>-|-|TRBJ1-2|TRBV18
CASSPVQGRDGYTF
TGTGCCAGCTCACCAGTGCAGGGGCGGGATGGCTACACCTTC
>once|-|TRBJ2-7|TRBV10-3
CAISESGTPSSYYEQYF
TGTGCCATCAGTGAGTCTGGGACACCTTCCTCCTACTACGAGCAGTACTTC
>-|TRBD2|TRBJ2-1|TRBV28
CASSLGPSGLAGGRNEQFF
TGTGCCAGCAGTTTAGGCCCCTCGGGACTAGCGGGAGGGCGCAATGAGCAGTTCTTC
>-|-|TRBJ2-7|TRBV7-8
CASSPGGYEQYF
TGTGCCAGCAGCCCCGGAGGTTACGAGCAGTACTTC
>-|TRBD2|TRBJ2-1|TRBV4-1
CASSQVGGSLLNEQFF
TGCGCCAGCAGCCAAGTTGGCGGGAGTCTTCTAAATGAGCAGTTCTTC
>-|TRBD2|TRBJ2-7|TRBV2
CASSERASGTHEQYF
TGTGCCAGCAGTGAAAGGGCTAGCGGGACCCACGAGCAGTACTTC
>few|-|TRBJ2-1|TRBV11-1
CASSLGQVNNEQFF
TGTGCCAGCAGCTTAGGACAGGTAAACAATGAGCAGTTCTTC
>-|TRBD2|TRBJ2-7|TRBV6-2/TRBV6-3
CASSFGGVYEQYF
TGTGCCAGCAGCTTCGGGGGGGTCTACGAGCAGTACTTC
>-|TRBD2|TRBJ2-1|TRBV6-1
CASSELAGGLGAYNEQFF
TGTGCCAGCAGTGAACTAGCGGGAGGGCTTGGGGCCTACAATGAGCAGTTCTTC
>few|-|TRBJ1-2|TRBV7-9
CASSSATGNYGYTF
TGTGCCAGCAGCTCTGCGACAGGCAACTATGGCTACACCTTC
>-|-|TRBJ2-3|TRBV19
CASTLGGTDTQYF
TGTGCCAGCACCCTCGGGGGTACAGATACGCAGTATTTT
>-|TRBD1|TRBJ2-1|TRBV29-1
CSVGSQMYRGNEQFF
TGCAGCGTTGGGTCTCAGATGTACAGGGGGAATGAGCAGTTCTTC
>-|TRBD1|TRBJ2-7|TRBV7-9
CASTPAGTGTYEQYF
TGTGCCAGCACCCCTGCCGGGACAGGGACCTACGAGCAGTACTTC
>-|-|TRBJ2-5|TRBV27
CASSPLGGETQYF
TGTGCCAGCAGCCCCCTGGGAGGAGAGACCCAGTACTTC
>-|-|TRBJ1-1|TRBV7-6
CASSLGGGGDAFF
TGTGCCAGCAGCTTGGGCGGGGGAGGTGACGCTTTCTTT
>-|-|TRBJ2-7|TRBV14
CASSPRLGSVLYEQYF
TGTGCCAGCAGCCCTAGGCTCGGCTCAGTACTATACGAGCAGTACTTC
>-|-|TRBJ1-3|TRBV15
CTTSRDRQQSGSRNTIYF
TGTACCACCAGCAGAGATCGTCAACAGTCAGGGTCTAGAAACACCATATATTTT
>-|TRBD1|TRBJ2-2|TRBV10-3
CATIQGGTGELFF
TGTGCCACGATACAGGGGGGCACCGGGGAGCTGTTTTTT
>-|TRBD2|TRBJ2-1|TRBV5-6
CASSLGLVNEQFF
TGTGCCAGCAGTCTTGGACTAGTCAATGAGCAGTTCTTC
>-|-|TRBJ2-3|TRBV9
CASSGYLSTDTQYF
TGTGCCAGCAGCGGCTACCTTAGCACAGATACGCAGTATTTT
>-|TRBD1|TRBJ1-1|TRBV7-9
CASSPRTGNMNTEAFF
TGTGCCAGCAGCCCCAGGACAGGGAATATGAACACTGAAGCTTTCTTT
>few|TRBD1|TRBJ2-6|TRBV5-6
CASSGRDRGSGANVLTF
TGTGCCAGCAGCGGCCGGGACAGGGGGTCCGGGGCCAACGTCCTGACTTTC
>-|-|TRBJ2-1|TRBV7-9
CASLGGYNEQFF
TGTGCCAGCTTAGGGGGTTACAATGAGCAGTTCTTC
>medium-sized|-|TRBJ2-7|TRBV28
CASISFSDRPYEQYF
TGTGCCAGCATTTCTTTCTCGGACAGACCCTACGAGCAGTACTTC
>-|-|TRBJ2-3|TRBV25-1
CASSEGQRSTDTQYF
TGTGCCAGCAGTGAAGGTCAGCGGAGCACAGATACGCAGTATTTT
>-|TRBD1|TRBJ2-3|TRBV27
CASGWAGGSTDTQYF
TGTGCCAGCGGGTGGGCAGGGGGATCCACAGATACGCAGTATTTT
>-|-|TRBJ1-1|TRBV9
CASSGLQGEAFF
TGTGCCAGCAGCGGCCTACAGGGAGAAGCTTTCTTT
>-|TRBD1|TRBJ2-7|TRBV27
CASRPGQGLGEQYF
TGTGCCAGCCGGCCGGGACAGGGCTTGGGCGAGCAGTACTTC
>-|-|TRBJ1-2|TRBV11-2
CASSLGWRYTF
TGTGCCAGCAGCTTAGGCTGGCGCTACACCTTC
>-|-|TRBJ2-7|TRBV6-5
CASSYRLASSPEQYF
TGTGCCAGCAGTTACCGTCTAGCGTCCTCCCCCGAGCAGTACTTC
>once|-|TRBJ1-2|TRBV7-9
CASSRELGDYGYTF
TGTGCCAGCAGTCGCGAACTCGGAGACTATGGCTACACCTTC